The TCR beta chain under discussion was sequenced for a study of regulatory T cells in long-lasting Graves disease. Looking at the study overall: Antithyroid drugs had been taken under 3 months by newly diagnosed Graves' patients. Findings and limits, study-wide: Comparison showed that persistent patients shared more public clonotypes (2,741) than new patients (966). There was favoring of TRBV28, TRBJ1-2 and TRBJ2-5 in persistent disease.

Both iRepertoire HTBI primers and Arm-PCR of CDR3 regions were used to build the TCR beta libraries. TCRdb processed the multiplex PCR reads anew with MiXCR; each CDR3 protein has one entry. The data hold over 200,000 distinct CDR3 sequences, with around 17% observed a single time. Described time point: newly diagnosed GD, antithyroid drugs for less than 3 months. Preparation of the TCR library used RNA extracted from PBMCs. This clonotype was counted at least ten times. Its target is unknown. Germline CDR1 MDHEN, CDR2 SYDVKM. There are 13 residues in the CDR3. V gave up 7 bases and J gave up 7 bases; unmatched junction bases: 6.

Sequenced material: peripheral blood mononuclear cells (PBMCs), taken at new diagnosis, from a patient treated with antithyroid drugs. The sequence derives from a female donor with Graves disease. The chain is built from TRBV28 and TRBJ2-7; 11 bases match TRBD2. The CDR3 here is CASTIAGGREQYF. The CDR3 DNA is TGTGCCAGCACCATAGCGGGAGGGAGGGAGCAGTACTTC.